The entry below describes one T cell receptor beta chain. No antigen is known for it. The data belong to a study of cytomegalovirus exposure and HLA in healthy donors. The overall study: An earlier analysis found 95 million to 140 million unique TCR beta sequences from 200 million or so T cells. Study conclusions and caveats: A later examination showed that TCR association rates differed by HLA locus, with DRB1 most and HLA-C fewest. Further analysis was carried out later, and it showed several of the most significant clusters appearing linked to common viral pathogens. The availability of immune exposure information extended only to CMV serostatus.

Germline V gives CDR1 MNHEY, CDR2 SMNVEV (reference sequence). The CDR3 totals 14 residues. V was shortened by 3 bases and J by 2 bases, with 7 bases between the two germline ends. Both 60 Vbeta primers and 13 Jbeta primers went into the PCR. The method was immunoSEQ multiplex PCR; TCRdb's version includes in-frame clones alone and lacks a portion of them. The sample includes some 140,000 clones, roughly four fifths seen only once; the top ten take about 1.2%. This clonotype was obtained from a woman aged 40 to 55 in good health and CMV-seronegative. The source material was PBMCs. V and J are TRBV27 and TRBJ2-2, with unresolved D. CDR3 sequence: CASSLGLNTGELFF. The CDR3 DNA reads TGTGCCAGCAGTTTGGGCCTCAACACCGGGGAGCTGTTTTTT.